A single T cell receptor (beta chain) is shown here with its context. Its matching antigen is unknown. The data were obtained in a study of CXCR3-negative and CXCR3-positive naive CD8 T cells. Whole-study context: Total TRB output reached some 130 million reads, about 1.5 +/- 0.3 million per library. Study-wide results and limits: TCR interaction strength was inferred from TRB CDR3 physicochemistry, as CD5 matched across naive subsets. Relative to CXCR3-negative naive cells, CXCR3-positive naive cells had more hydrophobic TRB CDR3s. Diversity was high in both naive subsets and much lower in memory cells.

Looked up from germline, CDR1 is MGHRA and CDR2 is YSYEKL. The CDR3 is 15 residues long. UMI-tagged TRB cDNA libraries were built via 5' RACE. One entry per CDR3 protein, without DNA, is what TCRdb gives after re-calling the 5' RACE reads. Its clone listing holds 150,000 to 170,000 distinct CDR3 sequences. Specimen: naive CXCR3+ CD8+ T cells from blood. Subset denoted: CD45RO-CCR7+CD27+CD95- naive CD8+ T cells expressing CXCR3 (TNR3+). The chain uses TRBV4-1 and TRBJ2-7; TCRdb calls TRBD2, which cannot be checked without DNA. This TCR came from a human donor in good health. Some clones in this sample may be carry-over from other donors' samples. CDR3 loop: CASSQLLGLADEQYF.